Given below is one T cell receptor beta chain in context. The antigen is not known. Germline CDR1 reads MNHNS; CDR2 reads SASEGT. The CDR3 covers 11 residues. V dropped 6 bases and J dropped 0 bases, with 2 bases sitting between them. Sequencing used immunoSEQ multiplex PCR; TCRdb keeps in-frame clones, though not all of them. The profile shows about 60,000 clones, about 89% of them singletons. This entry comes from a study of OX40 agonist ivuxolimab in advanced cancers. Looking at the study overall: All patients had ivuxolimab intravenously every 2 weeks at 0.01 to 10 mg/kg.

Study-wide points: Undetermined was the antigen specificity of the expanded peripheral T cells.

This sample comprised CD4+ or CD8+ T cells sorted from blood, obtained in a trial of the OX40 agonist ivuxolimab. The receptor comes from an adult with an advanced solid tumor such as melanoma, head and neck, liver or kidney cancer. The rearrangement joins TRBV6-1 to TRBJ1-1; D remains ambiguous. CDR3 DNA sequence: TGTGCCAGCAGGGTGAACACTGAAGCTTTCTTT. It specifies CASRVNTEAFF.